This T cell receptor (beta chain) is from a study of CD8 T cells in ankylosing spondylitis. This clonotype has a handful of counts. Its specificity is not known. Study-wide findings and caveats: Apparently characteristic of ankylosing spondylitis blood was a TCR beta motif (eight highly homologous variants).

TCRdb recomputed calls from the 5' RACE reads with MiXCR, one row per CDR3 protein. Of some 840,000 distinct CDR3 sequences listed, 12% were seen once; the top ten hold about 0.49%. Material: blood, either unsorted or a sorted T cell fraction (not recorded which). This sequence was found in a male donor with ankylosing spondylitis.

The CDR3 is CASAFQGNRETQYF. CDR3 nucleotides: TGCGCCAGCGCTTTTCAGGGAAATAGGGAGACCCAGTACTTC. The V gene is TRBV5-1, the J gene TRBJ2-5; tentatively, D is TRBD1 (5 bases). This CDR3 is built from 14 residues. V was cut by 7 bases and J by 5 bases, with 18 bases left in between. Per the germline V gene, CDR1 is SGHRS and CDR2 is YFSETQ.